What follows are 3 T cell receptor beta chains derived from one specimen sequenced in a study of blood T cell repertoires in COVID-19. Repertoires were generated with immunoSEQ multiplex PCR, while TCRdb's copy carries only in-frame clones and drops some. The repertoire has about 70,000 clones, 85% to 90% of them found once; the top ten carry around 1.3%. Sequenced material: peripheral blood. Source of these receptors: a human donor in a cohort sampled during active COVID-19.

The chain employs TRBV6-2 or TRBV6-3 and TRBJ2-7; D might be TRBD1 (5 bases). The CDR3 is 14 amino acids. Germline CDR1 is MNHEY and CDR2 is SVGEGT. V lost 5 bases and J lost 5, with 16 bases in between. The CDR3 spells CASSPLDRLDEQYF. CDR3 in DNA: TGTGCCAGCAGTCCCCTTGACAGACTCGACGAGCAGTACTTC.

The chain employs TRBV12-3 or TRBV12-4 and TRBJ1-2; perhaps TRBD1 as D (6 bases). Deletions cut 3 bases from V and 8 bases from J, with 13 bases between. The CDR3 is 13 residues long. The CDR3 DNA sequence: TGTGCCAGCAGTTTGGGGGCCCCAAGGGGCTACACCTTC. Translating it yields CASSLGAPRGYTF.

The rearrangement joins TRBV4-2 to TRBJ2-4, with 13 bases fitting TRBD2. CDR3 length: 18 amino acids. The trim removed 0 bases at V and 7 bases at J, leaving 9 bases unmatched. In germline, CDR1 is LGHNA, CDR2 YNFKEQ. CDR3 residues: CASSQDSSGLAGRNIQYF. For the CDR3, the DNA is TGTGCCAGCAGCCAAGATTCGTCGGGACTAGCGGGAAGGAACATTCAGTACTTC.